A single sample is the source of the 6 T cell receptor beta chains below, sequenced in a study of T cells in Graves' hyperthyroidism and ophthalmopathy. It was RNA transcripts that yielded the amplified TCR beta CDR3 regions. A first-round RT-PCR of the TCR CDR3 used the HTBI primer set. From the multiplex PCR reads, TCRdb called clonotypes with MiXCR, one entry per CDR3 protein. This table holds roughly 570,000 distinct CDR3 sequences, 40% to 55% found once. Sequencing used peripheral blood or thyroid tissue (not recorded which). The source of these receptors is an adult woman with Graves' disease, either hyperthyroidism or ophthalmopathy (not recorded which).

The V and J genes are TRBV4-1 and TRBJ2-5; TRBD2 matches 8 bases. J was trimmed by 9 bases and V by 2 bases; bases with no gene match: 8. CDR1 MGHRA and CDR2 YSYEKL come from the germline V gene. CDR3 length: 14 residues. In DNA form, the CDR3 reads TGCGCCAGCAGCCAACGACTAGCGATGGAGGCCCAGTACTTC. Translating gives CASSQRLAMEAQYF.

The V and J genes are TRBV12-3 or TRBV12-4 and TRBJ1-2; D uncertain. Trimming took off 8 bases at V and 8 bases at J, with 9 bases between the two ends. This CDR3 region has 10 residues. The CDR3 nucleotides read TGTGCCAGCGCCCGGGCGGGCTACACCTTC. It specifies CASARAGYTF.

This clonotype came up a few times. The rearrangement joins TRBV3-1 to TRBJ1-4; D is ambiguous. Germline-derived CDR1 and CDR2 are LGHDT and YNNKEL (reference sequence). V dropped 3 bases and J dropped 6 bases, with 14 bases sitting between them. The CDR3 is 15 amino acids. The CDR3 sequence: CASSHHYYRDEKLFF. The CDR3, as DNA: TGTGCCAGCAGCCACCATTATTACCGGGATGAAAAACTGTTTTTT.

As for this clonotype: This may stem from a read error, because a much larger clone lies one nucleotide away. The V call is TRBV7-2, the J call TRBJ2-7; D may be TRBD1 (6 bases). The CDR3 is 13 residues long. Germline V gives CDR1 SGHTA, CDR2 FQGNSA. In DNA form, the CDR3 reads TGTGCCAACAGCTTCCGCGAGGGGGTCGAGCAGTACTTC. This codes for CANSFREGVEQYF.

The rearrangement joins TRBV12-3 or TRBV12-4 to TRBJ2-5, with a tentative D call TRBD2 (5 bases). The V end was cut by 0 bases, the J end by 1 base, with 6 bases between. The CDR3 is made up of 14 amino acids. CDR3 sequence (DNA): TGTGCCAGCAGTTTAGCCCTAGCCCAAGAGACCCAGTACTTC. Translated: CASSLALAQETQYF.

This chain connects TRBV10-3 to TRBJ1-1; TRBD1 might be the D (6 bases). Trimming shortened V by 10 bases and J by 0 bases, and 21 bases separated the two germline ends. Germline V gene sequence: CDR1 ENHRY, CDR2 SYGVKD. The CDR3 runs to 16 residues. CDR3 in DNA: TGTGCCAGCTCACCAAATGTGGCAGGGGTGAACACTGAAGCTTTCTTT. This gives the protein CASSPNVAGVNTEAFF.